The clone carrying this T cell receptor beta chain was seen a few times. The antigen remains unidentified. This record belongs to a study of beta chain features in type 1 diabetes. Investigators reverse transcribed all isolated RNA, so they sequenced expressed TCRB transcripts. TCRdb's copy holds only in-frame clones and misses some; the assay was immunoSEQ multiplex PCR. Among under 400,000 clones listed, less than 20% were seen once. The study, taken as a whole, reports: Sampled from patients, naive, central memory and Treg TCRB repertoires appeared more similar than those sampled from healthy donors. Type 1 diabetes patients had moderately but significantly shorter TCRB CDR3s in all four CD4+ subsets.

The CDR3 contains 15 residues. Germline CDR1 is SNHLY and CDR2 is FYNNEI. V shed 4 bases and J 7 bases; nucleotides not matched to a gene: 9. Sequenced sample: naive CD4+ T cells from blood. The rearrangement uses TRBV2 and TRBJ1-2; 10 bases match TRBD1. The receptor was isolated from a woman younger than 30 in good health. CDR3 nucleotide sequence: TGTGCCAGCAGTGGATGGGGACAGGGGAATAGTGGCTACACCTTC. Translated: CASSGWGQGNSGYTF. Supplemented by reference TRBV2 and TRBJ1-2, the full variable domain reads EPEVTQTPSHQVTQMGQEVILRCVPISNHLYFYWYRQILGQKVEFLVSFYNNEISEKSEIFDDQFSVERPDGSNFTLKIRSTKLEDSAMYFCASSGWGQGNSGYTFGSGTRLTVV.